This T cell receptor (beta chain) is drawn from a study of blood T cells in healthy people across ages. Whole-study findings and limits: Per million T cells, TCR beta diversity dropped about linearly as age rose. A greater number of naive CD4+ cells and higher diversity distinguished long-lived donors from aged donors.

The germline V and J ends were trimmed by 6 bases and 1 base, with 8 bases remaining between them. This CDR3 contains 13 residues. The germline gives CDR1 MNHEY, CDR2 SVGAGI. A sample-barcoded 5' primer and a J-beta primer mix were used in a second PCR of roughly 6 to 11 cycles. The template-switch adaptor, which had 12 random nucleotides, put a tag on each cDNA molecule. TCRdb reprocessed the 5' RACE reads with MiXCR, giving one entry per CDR3 protein. The sample carries about 800,000 distinct CDR3 sequences, about 47% recorded once. As for this clonotype: Its antigen is not identified.

The J gene is TRBJ2-3, the V gene TRBV6-5; no clear D gene. The receptor was derived from a man older than 75 in good health. The sequenced material came from blood. CDR3 nucleotide sequence: TGTGCCAGCAGGCCGGGTGGCACAGATACGCAGTATTTT. Protein: CASRPGGTDTQYF.